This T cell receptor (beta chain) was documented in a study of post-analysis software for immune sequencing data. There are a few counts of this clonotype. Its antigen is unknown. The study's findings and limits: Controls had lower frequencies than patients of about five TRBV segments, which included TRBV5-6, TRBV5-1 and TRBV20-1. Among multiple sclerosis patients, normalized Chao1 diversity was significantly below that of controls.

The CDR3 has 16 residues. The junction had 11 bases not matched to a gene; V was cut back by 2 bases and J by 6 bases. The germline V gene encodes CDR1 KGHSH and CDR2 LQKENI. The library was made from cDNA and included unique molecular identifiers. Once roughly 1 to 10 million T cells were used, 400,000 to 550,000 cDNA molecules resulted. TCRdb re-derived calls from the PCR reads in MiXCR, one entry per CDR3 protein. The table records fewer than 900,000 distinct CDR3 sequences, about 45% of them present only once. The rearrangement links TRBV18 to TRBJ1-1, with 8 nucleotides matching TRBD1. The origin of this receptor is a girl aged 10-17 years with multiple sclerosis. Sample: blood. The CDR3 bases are TGTGCCAGCTCACCATCGGGACAGGCGGTATTCCCTGAAGCTTTCTTT. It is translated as CASSPSGQAVFPEAFF. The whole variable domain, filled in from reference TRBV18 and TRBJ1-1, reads NAGVMQNPRHLVRRRGQEARLRCSPMKGHSHVYWYRQLPEEGLKFMVYLQKENIIDESGMPKERFSAEFPKEGPSILRIQQVVRGDSAAYFCASSPSGQAVFPEAFFGQGTRLTVV.